Given below is one TCR beta chain in context. This record comes from a study of blood T cell repertoires in COVID-19. As for the study in general: Italy, Spain and the United States were the sources of the convalescent and acute COVID-19 samples. PBMCs, B-cell-depleted T cells, or T cells provided the cDNA or gDNA that made up the material.

Libraries were prepared by immunoSEQ multiplex PCR; TCRdb keeps only in-frame clonotypes and omits some of them. The sample includes approximately 100,000 clones, approximately 80% seen only once; the top ten take approximately 3.4%. Source material: peripheral blood. The TCR comes from an elderly woman with active or convalescent COVID-19.

In DNA form, the CDR3 reads TGTGCCAGCAGTTACTCAGTAGGGGGCGATCAGCCCCAGCATTTT. Protein sequence: CASSYSVGGDQPQHF. This sequence joins TRBV6-5 and TRBJ1-5, with 7 bases matching TRBD1. The CDR3 length is 15 residues. CDR1 and CDR2 (germline): MNHEY, SVGAGI. With 0 bases clipped from V and 5 bases from J, the junction kept 4 bases outside the gene matches.